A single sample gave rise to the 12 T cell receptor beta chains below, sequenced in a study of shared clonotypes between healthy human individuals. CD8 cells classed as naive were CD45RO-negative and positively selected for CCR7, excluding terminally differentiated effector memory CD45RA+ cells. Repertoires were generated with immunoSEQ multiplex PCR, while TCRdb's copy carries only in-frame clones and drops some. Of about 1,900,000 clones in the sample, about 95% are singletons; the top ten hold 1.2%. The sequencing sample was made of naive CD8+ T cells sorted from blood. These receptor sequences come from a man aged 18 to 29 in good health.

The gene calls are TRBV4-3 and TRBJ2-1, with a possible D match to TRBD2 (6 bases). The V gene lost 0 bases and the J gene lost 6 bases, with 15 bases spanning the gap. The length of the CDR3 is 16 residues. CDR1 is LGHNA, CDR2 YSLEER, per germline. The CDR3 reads CASSQDGQAGRNEQFF. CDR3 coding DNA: TGCGCCAGCAGCCAAGATGGGCAGGCGGGGCGCAATGAGCAGTTCTTC.

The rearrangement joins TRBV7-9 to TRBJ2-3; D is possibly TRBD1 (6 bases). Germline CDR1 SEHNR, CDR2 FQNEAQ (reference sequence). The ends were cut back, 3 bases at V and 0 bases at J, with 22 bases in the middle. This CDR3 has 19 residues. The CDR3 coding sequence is TGTGCCAGCAGCTTCGCCGGGGACAAATTAACACCTAGCACAGATACGCAGTATTTT. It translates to CASSFAGDKLTPSTDTQYF.

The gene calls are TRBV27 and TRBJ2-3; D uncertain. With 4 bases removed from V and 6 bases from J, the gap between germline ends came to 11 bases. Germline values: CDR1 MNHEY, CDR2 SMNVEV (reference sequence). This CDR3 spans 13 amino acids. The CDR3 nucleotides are TGTGCCAGCAGTTCCTTCTCCGAGGATACGCAGTATTTT. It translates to CASSSFSEDTQYF.

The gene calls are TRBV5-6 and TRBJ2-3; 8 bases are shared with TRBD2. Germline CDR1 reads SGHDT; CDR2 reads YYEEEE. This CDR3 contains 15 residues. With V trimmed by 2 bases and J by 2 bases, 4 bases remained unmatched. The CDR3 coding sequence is TGTGCCAGCAGCTTCGAGCGGGAGAACACAGATACGCAGTATTTT. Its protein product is CASSFERENTDTQYF.

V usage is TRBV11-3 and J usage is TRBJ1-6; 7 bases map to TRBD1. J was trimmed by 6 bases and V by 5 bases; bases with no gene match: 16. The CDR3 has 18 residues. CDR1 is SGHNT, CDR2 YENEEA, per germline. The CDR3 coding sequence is TGTGCCAGCAGCCCCCAGGGACGACAGGGCGAAGGTAATTCACCCCTCCACTTT. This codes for CASSPQGRQGEGNSPLHF.

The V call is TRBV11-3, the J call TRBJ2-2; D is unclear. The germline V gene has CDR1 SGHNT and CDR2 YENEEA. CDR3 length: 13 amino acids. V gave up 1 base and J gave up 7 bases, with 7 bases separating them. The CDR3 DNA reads TGTGCCAGCAGCTTAGGCGGCGGCGGGGAGCTGTTTTTT. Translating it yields CASSLGGGGELFF. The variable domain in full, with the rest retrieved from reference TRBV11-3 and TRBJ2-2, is EAGVVQSPRYKIIEKKQPVAFWCNPISGHNTLYWYLQNLGQGPELLIRYENEEAVDDSQLPKDRFSAERLKGVDSTLKIQPAELGDSAVYLCASSLGGGGELFFGEGSRLTVL.

CDR3 loop: CASSLALGGAAAYNEQFF. The CDR3 coding sequence is TGTGCCAGCAGCTTAGCCCTAGGGGGGGCGGCTGCCTACAATGAGCAGTTCTTC. V and J are TRBV7-9 and TRBJ2-1; perhaps TRBD2 as D (7 bases). The CDR3 runs to 18 residues. The germline CDR1 and CDR2 sequences are SEHNR and FQNEAQ (reference sequence). V gave up 0 bases and J gave up 2 bases, with 17 bases separating them.

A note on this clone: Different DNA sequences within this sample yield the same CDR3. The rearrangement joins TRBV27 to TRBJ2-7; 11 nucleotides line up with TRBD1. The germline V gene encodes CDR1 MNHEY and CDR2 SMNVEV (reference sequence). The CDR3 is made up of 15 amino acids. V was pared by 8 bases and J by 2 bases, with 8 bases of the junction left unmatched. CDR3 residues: CASSLGGQGAYEQYF. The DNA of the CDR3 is TGTGCCAGCTCTCTAGGGGGACAGGGGGCCTACGAGCAGTACTTC.

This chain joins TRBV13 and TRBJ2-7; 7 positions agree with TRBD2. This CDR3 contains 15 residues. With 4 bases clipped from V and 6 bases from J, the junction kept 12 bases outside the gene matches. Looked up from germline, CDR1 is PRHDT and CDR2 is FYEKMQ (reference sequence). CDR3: CASSSSLTSTGEQYF. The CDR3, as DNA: TGTGCCAGCAGCTCGAGCCTGACTAGCACCGGCGAGCAGTACTTC.

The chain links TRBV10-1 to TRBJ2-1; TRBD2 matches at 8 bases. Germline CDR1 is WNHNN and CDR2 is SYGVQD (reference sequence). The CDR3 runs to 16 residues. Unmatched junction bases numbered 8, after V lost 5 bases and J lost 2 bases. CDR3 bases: TGCGCCAGCAGTCACCCGGGACTAGTCACCTACAATGAGCAGTTCTTC. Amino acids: CASSHPGLVTYNEQFF.

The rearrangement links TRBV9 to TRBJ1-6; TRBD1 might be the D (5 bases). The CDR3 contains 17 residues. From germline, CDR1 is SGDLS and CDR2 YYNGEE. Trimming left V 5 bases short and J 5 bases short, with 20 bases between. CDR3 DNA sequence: TGTGCCAGCAGAGTGCCCGGGAGGGACTTAGATAATTCACCCCTCCACTTT. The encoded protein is CASRVPGRDLDNSPLHF.

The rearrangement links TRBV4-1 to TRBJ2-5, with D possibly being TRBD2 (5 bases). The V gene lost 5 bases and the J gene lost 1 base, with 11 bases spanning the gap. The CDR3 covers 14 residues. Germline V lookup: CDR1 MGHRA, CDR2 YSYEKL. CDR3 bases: TGCGCCAGCAGCGAAGGAGGCTTCCAAGAGACCCAGTACTTC. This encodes CASSEGGFQETQYF.